Sequencing of this T cell receptor beta chain was carried out in a study of human T cells and chemical hapten exposure. Study at large: Throughout the approximately 26-week study, diphenylcyclopropenone was applied weekly to the patients' scalps. Study-level results: Expanded TCRs were compared with controls, and the expanded TCRs formed significantly more large CDR3 similarity clusters. The presence of alopecia in the donors means their immune response may differ from healthy people's.

Sample time point: patch test 1, 2 weeks after DPC sensitization. Treatment meaning: therapeutic diphenylcyclopropenone sensitization with weekly scalp DPC. Total RNA came from unfractionated whole blood. As for this clonotype: Its target is not known.

TCRdb itself ran the RACE reads through MiXCR, one entry per CDR3 protein. The sample lists tens of thousands of distinct CDR3 sequences, around a tenth occurring once. The sequenced sample was whole blood, obtained in connection with sensitization to the hapten diphenylcyclopropenone (DPC). The sequence was obtained from a woman between 50 and 59 years old with alopecia areata. Some clones in this sample may be carry-over from other donors' samples.

The CDR3 sequence: CASSFGGGPEQFF. The CDR3 DNA reads TGTGCCAGCAGCTTTGGAGGAGGTCCTGAGCAGTTCTTC. The rearrangement uses TRBV5-5 and TRBJ2-1, with a possible D match to TRBD2 (5 bases). The V end was cut by 2 bases, the J end by 9 bases, with 12 bases between. Germline assignment: CDR1 SGHKS and CDR2 YYEKEE (reference sequence). The CDR3 covers 13 residues.